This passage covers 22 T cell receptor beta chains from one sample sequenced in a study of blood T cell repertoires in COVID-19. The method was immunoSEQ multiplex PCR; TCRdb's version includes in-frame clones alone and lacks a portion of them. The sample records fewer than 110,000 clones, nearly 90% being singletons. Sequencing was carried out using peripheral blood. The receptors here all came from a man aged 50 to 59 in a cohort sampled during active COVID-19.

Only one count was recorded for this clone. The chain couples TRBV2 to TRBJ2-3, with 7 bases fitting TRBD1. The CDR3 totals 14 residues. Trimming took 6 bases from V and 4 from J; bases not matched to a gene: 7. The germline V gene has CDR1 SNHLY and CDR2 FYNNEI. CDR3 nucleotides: TGTGCCAGCAGGAGGCAGGGGGACGCAGATACGCAGTATTTT. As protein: CASRRQGDADTQYF.

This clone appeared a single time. In DNA form, the CDR3 reads TGCGCCAGCAGCTTGGGCAGGGGGGATGAAAAACTGTTTTTT. Its protein is CASSLGRGDEKLFF. This rearrangement joins TRBV5-1 to TRBJ1-4; 7 bases map to TRBD1. V lost 0 bases to trimming and J lost 6 bases; unmatched junction nucleotides: 2. The CDR3 length is 14 residues. Looked up from germline, CDR1 is SGHRS and CDR2 is YFSETQ.

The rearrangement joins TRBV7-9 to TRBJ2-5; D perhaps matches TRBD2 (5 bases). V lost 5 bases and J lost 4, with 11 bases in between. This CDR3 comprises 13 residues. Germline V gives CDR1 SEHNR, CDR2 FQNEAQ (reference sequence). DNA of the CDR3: TGTGCCAGCAGCCGGGATGCGGGAGAGACCCAGTACTTC. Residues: CASSRDAGETQYF.

The CDR3 coding sequence is TGTGCCAGCAGCGTAGGAGCAGGGGTGGGGAAGACCCAGTACTTC. Residues: CASSVGAGVGKTQYF. This chain links TRBV9 with TRBJ2-5, with D possibly TRBD1 on 6 matching bases. The germline V gene encodes CDR1 SGDLS and CDR2 YYNGEE. The CDR3 totals 15 residues. V shed 0 bases and J shed 6 bases, with 15 bases lying between them.

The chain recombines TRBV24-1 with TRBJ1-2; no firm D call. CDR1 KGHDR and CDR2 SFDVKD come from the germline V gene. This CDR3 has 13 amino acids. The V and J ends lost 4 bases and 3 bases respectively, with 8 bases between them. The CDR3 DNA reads TGTGCCACCAGTGAATCGAGGGACTATGGCTACACCTTC. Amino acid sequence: CATSESRDYGYTF.

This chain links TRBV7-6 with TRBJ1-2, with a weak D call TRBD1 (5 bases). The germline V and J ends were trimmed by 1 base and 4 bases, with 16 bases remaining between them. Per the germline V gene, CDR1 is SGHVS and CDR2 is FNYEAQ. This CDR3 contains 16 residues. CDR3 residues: CASSLGPGGRSYGYTF. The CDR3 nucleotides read TGTGCCAGCAGCTTAGGACCGGGGGGAAGAAGCTATGGCTACACCTTC.

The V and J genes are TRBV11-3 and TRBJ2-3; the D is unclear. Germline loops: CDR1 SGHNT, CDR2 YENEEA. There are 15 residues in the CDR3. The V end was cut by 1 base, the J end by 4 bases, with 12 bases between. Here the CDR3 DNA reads TGTGCCAGCAGCTTAGGCCAGGTGGGCGCAGATACGCAGTATTTT. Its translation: CASSLGQVGADTQYF.

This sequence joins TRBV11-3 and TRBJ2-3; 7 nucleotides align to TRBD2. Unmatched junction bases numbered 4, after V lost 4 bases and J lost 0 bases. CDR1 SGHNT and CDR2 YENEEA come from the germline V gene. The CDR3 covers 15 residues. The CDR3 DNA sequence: TGTGCCAGCAGCTCGTATAGCGGGAGCACAGATACGCAGTATTTT. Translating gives CASSSYSGSTDTQYF.

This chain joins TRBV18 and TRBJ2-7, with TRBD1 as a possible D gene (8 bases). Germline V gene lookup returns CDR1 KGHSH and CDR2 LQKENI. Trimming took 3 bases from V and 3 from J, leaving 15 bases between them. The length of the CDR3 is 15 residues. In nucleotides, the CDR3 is TGTGCCAGCTCACCGGGGACTACAGGGGGCTACGAGCAGTACTTC. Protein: CASSPGTTGGYEQYF.

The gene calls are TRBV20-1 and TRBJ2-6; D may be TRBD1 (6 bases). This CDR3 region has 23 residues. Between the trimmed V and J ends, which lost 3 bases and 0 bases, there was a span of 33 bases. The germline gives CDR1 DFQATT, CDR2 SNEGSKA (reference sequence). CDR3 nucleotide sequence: TGCAGTGCTAGTGGTTCCCCCGAGGACAAGGACAGTCCAACCCCCTCTGGGGCCAACGTCCTGACTTTC. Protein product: CSASGSPEDKDSPTPSGANVLTF.

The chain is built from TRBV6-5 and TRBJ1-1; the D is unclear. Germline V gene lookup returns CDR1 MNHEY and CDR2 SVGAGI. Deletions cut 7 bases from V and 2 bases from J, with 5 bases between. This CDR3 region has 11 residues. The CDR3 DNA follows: TGTGCCAGCAAAACTAACACTGAAGCTTTCTTT. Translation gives CASKTNTEAFF.

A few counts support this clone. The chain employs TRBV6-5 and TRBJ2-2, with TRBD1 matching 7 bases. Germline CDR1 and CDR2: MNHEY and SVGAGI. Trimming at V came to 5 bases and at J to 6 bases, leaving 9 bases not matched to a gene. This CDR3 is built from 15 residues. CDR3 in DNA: TGTGCCAGCAGTCTTAACTTGGACAGGTCCGGGGAGCTGTTTTTT. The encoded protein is CASSLNLDRSGELFF.

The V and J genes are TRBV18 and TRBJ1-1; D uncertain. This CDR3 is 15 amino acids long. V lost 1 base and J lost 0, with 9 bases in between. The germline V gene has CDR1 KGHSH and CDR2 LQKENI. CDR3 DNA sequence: TGTGCCAGCTCACCACAAGAGCTATTGAACACTGAAGCTTTCTTT. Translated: CASSPQELLNTEAFF.

The CDR3 spells CASRREIGELFF. As DNA, the CDR3 is TGTGCCAGTAGGCGTGAGATCGGGGAGCTGTTTTTT. This chain uses TRBV19 with TRBJ2-2; no reliable D call. Deletions cut 6 bases from V and 7 bases from J, with 9 bases between. This CDR3 comprises 12 residues. The germline V gene encodes CDR1 LNHDA and CDR2 SQIVND (reference sequence).

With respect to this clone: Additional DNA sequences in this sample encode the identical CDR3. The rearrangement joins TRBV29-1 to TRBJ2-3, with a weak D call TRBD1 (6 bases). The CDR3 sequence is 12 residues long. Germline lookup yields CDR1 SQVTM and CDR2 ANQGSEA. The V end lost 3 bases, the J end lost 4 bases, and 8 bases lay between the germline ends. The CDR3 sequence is CSVEGAADTQYF. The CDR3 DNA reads TGCAGCGTTGAGGGGGCGGCAGATACGCAGTATTTT.

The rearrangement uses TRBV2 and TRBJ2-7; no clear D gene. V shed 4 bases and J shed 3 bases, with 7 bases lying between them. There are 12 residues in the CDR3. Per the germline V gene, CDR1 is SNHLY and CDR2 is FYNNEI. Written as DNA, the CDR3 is TGTGCCAGCAGTGTCGACTTCTACGAGCAGTACTTC. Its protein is CASSVDFYEQYF.

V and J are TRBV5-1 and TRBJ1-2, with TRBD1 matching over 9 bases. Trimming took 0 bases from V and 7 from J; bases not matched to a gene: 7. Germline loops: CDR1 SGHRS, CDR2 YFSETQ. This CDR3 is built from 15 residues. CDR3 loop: CASSLDGMTGGGYTF. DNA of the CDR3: TGCGCCAGCAGCTTGGATGGTATGACAGGGGGTGGCTACACCTTC.

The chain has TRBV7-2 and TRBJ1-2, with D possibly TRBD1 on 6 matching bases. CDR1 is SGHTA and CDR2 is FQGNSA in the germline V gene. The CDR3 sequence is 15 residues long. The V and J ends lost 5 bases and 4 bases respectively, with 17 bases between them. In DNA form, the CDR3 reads TGTGCCAGCAGCCCCGGACAGCCGGTCTCCTATGGCTACACCTTC. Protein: CASSPGQPVSYGYTF.

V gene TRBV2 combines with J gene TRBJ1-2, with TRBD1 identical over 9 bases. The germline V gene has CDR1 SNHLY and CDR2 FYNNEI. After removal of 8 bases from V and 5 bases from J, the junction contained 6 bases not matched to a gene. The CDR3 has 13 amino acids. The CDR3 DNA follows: TGTGCCAGCCTAAACAGGGGGCAATATGGCTACACCTTC. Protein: CASLNRGQYGYTF.

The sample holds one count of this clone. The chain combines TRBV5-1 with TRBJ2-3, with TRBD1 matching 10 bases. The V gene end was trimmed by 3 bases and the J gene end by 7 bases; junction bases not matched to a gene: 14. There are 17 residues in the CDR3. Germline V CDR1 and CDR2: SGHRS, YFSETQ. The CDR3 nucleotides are TGCGCCAGCAGCTCCAGGGAAGTGGGGACAGGGGTTAATACGCAGTATTTT. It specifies CASSSREVGTGVNTQYF.

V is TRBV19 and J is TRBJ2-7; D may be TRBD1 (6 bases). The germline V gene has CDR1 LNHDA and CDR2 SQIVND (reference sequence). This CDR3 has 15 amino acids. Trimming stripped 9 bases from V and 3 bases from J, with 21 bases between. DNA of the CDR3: TGTGCCAGCACACCTCGAAGGGGGATTATCTACGAGCAGTACTTC. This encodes CASTPRRGIIYEQYF.

The CDR3 loop reads CASRGTGSNQPQHF. CDR3 sequence (DNA): TGTGCCAGCAGGGGGACAGGGAGCAATCAGCCCCAGCATTTT. The chain has TRBV6-5 and TRBJ1-5; 9 positions agree with TRBD1. Germline assignment: CDR1 MNHEY and CDR2 SVGAGI. The CDR3 extends over 14 amino acids. Losses at the gene ends were 6 bases for V and 1 base for J; bases not matched to a gene: 1.